These T cell receptor beta chains were read from a single sample in a study of beta chain features in type 1 diabetes. TCRdb's table, derived via immunoSEQ multiplex PCR, lists solely in-frame clones and lacks some. The sample includes roughly 330,000 clones, roughly 13% of them seen just once. Sequences were obtained from naive CD4+ T cells from blood. The origin of the receptors is a woman between 18 and 30 years old with type 1 diabetes. Both conserved end residues are part of each CDR3. Each record gives: clone size, V gene, D gene, J gene, CDR3 protein, CDR3 DNA. A D gene is named only where the DNA matches it firmly. The size entry is marked missing in some rows and otherwise reads once, few, many or a size class.

few	TRBV7-8	TRBD1	TRBJ2-5	CASSSQTGGLETQYF	TGTGCCAGCAGCTCCCAGACAGGGGGCTTGGAGACCCAGTACTTC
NA	TRBV5-1	NA	TRBJ2-1	CASSLLAGSYNEQFF	TGCGCCAGCAGCTTGTTGGCGGGGTCCTACAATGAGCAGTTCTTC
NA	TRBV18	NA	TRBJ1-1	CASSRTTAMNTEAFF	TGTGCCAGCTCACGGACGACAGCTATGAACACTGAAGCTTTCTTT
NA	TRBV7-2	TRBD1	TRBJ2-5	CASSPRTGQETQYF	TGTGCCAGCAGTCCGAGGACAGGTCAAGAGACCCAGTACTTC
few	TRBV30	TRBD2	TRBJ2-3	CAWRKLAASTDTQYF	TGTGCCTGGAGAAAACTAGCGGCTAGCACAGATACGCAGTATTTT
NA	TRBV7-2	TRBD1	TRBJ1-1	CASSYQDRVTEAFF	TGTGCCAGCAGTTATCAAGACAGGGTTACTGAAGCTTTCTTT
NA	TRBV18	NA	TRBJ2-7	CASSQSPKYEQYF	TGTGCCAGCTCTCAAAGCCCAAAATACGAGCAGTACTTC
NA	TRBV7-2	NA	TRBJ2-6	CASSQTGKANVLTF	TGTGCCAGCAGCCAAACAGGGAAGGCCAACGTCCTGACTTTC
NA	TRBV18	NA	TRBJ2-5	CASSPGTQETQYF	TGTGCCAGCTCACCTGGGACTCAAGAGACCCAGTACTTC
once	TRBV7-9	TRBD1	TRBJ1-2	CASSLDRDGSNYGYTF	TGTGCCAGCAGCCTGGACAGGGACGGTTCGAACTATGGCTACACCTTC
NA	TRBV5-1	TRBD2	TRBJ2-7	CASHAGDEQYF	TGCGCCAGCCACGCGGGGGACGAGCAGTACTTC
few	TRBV29-1	NA	TRBJ2-1	CSVKGVREPTYNEQFF	TGCAGCGTCAAGGGCGTACGGGAGCCTACCTACAATGAGCAGTTCTTC
few	TRBV2	TRBD1	TRBJ1-2	CASSEGDRRYGYTF	TGTGCCAGCAGTGAAGGGGACAGGAGATATGGCTACACCTTC
NA	TRBV27	NA	TRBJ2-3	CASSRTDTSTDTQYF	TGTGCCAGCAGTAGGACAGATACTAGCACAGATACGCAGTATTTT
NA	TRBV5-1	TRBD2	TRBJ2-5	CASSLVREGLAKETQYF	TGCGCCAGCAGCTTGGTCCGGGAGGGACTAGCGAAAGAGACCCAGTACTTC
NA	TRBV18	NA	TRBJ1-1	CASSQNWGGQNTEAFF	TGTGCCAGCTCGCAGAATTGGGGGGGACAGAACACTGAAGCTTTCTTT
NA	TRBV7-9	TRBD1	TRBJ2-1	CASSFWLGTDNYNEQFF	TGTGCCAGCAGCTTTTGGCTAGGGACAGACAATTACAATGAGCAGTTCTTC
NA	TRBV5-1	TRBD2	TRBJ2-5	CASSPRPFSGRSETQYF	TGCGCCAGCAGCCCGCGCCCCTTTAGCGGGAGATCGGAGACCCAGTACTTC
NA	TRBV4-1	TRBD1	TRBJ2-1	CASSQGTGGVKYNEQFF	TGCGCCAGCAGCCAAGGAACAGGGGGCGTAAAATACAATGAGCAGTTCTTC
NA	TRBV20-1	NA	TRBJ2-1	CSARRDEQFF	TGCAGTGCTAGAAGAGATGAGCAGTTCTTC
few	TRBV29-1	TRBD2	TRBJ2-1	CSVREAGGGNEQFF	TGCAGCGTGCGGGAAGCGGGAGGGGGCAATGAGCAGTTCTTC
few	TRBV28	NA	TRBJ2-7	CASRDSGVAYEQYF	TGTGCCAGCAGGGACAGTGGTGTGGCCTACGAGCAGTACTTC
NA	TRBV5-1	NA	TRBJ2-3	CASSLEVAGTDTQYF	TGCGCCAGCAGCTTGGAGGTCGCGGGCACAGATACGCAGTATTTT
NA	TRBV27	TRBD2	TRBJ2-1	CASSSEKTSGMSEQFF	TGTGCCAGCAGTTCTGAAAAAACTAGCGGGATGAGTGAGCAGTTCTTC
few	TRBV7-9	NA	TRBJ2-3	CASNPQGFGTDTQYF	TGTGCCAGCAACCCGCAGGGGTTTGGCACAGATACGCAGTATTTT
NA	TRBV5-4	TRBD2	TRBJ2-1	CASSSGGGNEQFF	TGTGCCAGCAGCTCGGGAGGGGGTAATGAGCAGTTCTTC
NA	TRBV7-2	TRBD1	TRBJ2-5	CASNVGQPQETQYF	TGTGCCAGCAACGTGGGACAGCCTCAAGAGACCCAGTACTTC
NA	TRBV30	NA	TRBJ1-5	CAWSITDNQPQHF	TGTGCCTGGAGTATAACAGACAATCAGCCCCAGCATTTT
NA	TRBV5-1	NA	TRBJ1-4	CASSSQTDIGGEKLFF	TGCGCCAGCAGCTCTCAAACAGACATCGGCGGGGAAAAACTGTTTTTT
NA	TRBV28	TRBD1	TRBJ1-5	CASTLGQGNQPQHF	TGTGCCAGCACCTTAGGACAGGGCAATCAGCCCCAGCATTTT
few	TRBV2	NA	TRBJ2-5	CASSTRAYPLQETQYF	TGTGCCAGCAGTACTAGAGCCTATCCTTTACAAGAGACCCAGTACTTC
NA	TRBV6-5	TRBD2	TRBJ2-1	CASSRAGGSNNEQFF	TGTGCCAGCAGCCGAGCGGGGGGGAGTAACAATGAGCAGTTCTTC
few	TRBV4-3	NA	TRBJ2-2	CASSQVEVSRERTGELFF	TGCGCCAGCAGCCAAGTGGAAGTCTCCCGGGAGCGGACCGGGGAGCTGTTTTTT
NA	TRBV6-5	NA	TRBJ1-2	CASSYVGQAYGYTF	TGTGCCAGCAGTTACGTTGGACAAGCCTATGGCTACACCTTC
NA	TRBV4-1	TRBD2	TRBJ2-7	CASSRRLAGGPNSYEQYF	TGCGCCAGCAGCCGCAGACTAGCGGGAGGCCCCAACTCCTACGAGCAGTACTTC
few	TRBV5-6	TRBD2	TRBJ2-1	CASSFGTSGRGDEQFF	TGTGCCAGCAGCTTCGGGACTAGCGGGAGGGGGGATGAGCAGTTCTTC
NA	TRBV11-1	TRBD1	TRBJ1-1	CASSSGDRNTEAFF	TGTGCCAGCAGCTCGGGGGACAGGAACACTGAAGCTTTCTTT
NA	TRBV5-6	NA	TRBJ2-6	CASRSLFSGANVLTF	TGTGCCAGCAGGTCTCTTTTCTCTGGGGCCAACGTCCTGACTTTC
NA	TRBV7-2	TRBD2	TRBJ2-1	CASSSTSGRRNEQFF	TGTGCCAGCAGCTCGACTAGCGGGAGGCGAAATGAGCAGTTCTTC
NA	TRBV28	NA	TRBJ1-5	CASVTGYGSNQPQHF	TGTGCCAGCGTTACAGGGTATGGGAGCAATCAGCCCCAGCATTTT
NA	TRBV27	NA	TRBJ2-7	CASSRPRSAGIYEQYF	TGTGCCAGCAGCAGGCCCCGTTCGGCGGGCATCTACGAGCAGTACTTC
few	TRBV18	NA	TRBJ2-3	CASSPARGLTDTQYF	TGTGCCAGCTCACCCGCGAGGGGACTCACAGATACGCAGTATTTT
NA	TRBV5-1	NA	TRBJ2-1	CASSLEYQGRGIYNEQFF	TGCGCCAGCAGCTTGGAGTACCAAGGCAGAGGAATCTACAATGAGCAGTTCTTC
few	TRBV9	TRBD2	TRBJ2-1	CASSHGTSRGNEQFF	TGTGCCAGCAGCCACGGGACTAGCCGAGGCAATGAGCAGTTCTTC
few	TRBV23-1	NA	TRBJ1-3	CASSQSREISGNTIYF	TGCGCCAGCAGTCAATCTAGGGAGATCTCTGGAAACACCATATATTTT
few	TRBV5-1	TRBD2	TRBJ2-7	CASNPPPSGRSTYEQYF	TGCGCCAGCAACCCACCACCAAGCGGGAGGTCTACCTACGAGCAGTACTTC
NA	TRBV6-5	NA	TRBJ2-1	CASSYSGSGSYNEQFF	TGTGCCAGCAGTTACTCGGGGAGCGGCTCCTACAATGAGCAGTTCTTC
NA	TRBV6-1	TRBD1	TRBJ2-1	CASSLWGQTYNEQFF	TGTGCCAGCAGCTTATGGGGACAGACCTACAATGAGCAGTTCTTC
few	TRBV7-2	TRBD2	TRBJ2-3	CASRRGGGSTDTQYF	TGTGCCAGCAGGCGTGGCGGGGGAAGCACAGATACGCAGTATTTT
NA	TRBV11-2	TRBD1	TRBJ1-2	CASSFLQGALNYGYTF	TGTGCCAGCAGCTTCTTACAGGGGGCTCTTAACTATGGCTACACCTTC
few	TRBV7-2	NA	TRBJ2-3	CASSWVRGSSTDTQYF	TGTGCCAGCAGCTGGGTTCGCGGGTCTAGCACAGATACGCAGTATTTT
NA	TRBV19	TRBD1	TRBJ1-1	CASGRQGNVAEAFF	TGTGCCAGTGGAAGACAGGGGAACGTCGCTGAAGCTTTCTTT
few	TRBV20-1	NA	TRBJ1-2	CSAPAGYGYTF	TGCAGTGCGCCAGCAGGATATGGCTACACCTTC
few	TRBV28	NA	TRBJ2-3	CASSSMGGLGTDTQYF	TGTGCCAGCAGTTCCATGGGGGGTCTTGGCACAGATACGCAGTATTTT
NA	TRBV29-1	NA	TRBJ2-1	CSVEVLLAQLHNEQFF	TGCAGCGTTGAGGTATTGTTAGCGCAATTACACAATGAGCAGTTCTTC